This record concerns one T cell receptor beta chain sequence. The antigen remains undetermined. This sample is drawn from a study of T-cell memory formation after mild COVID-19. Study observations and caveats: CM and EM subsets held most contracting CD4+ clones; EMRA held CD8+ ones. Contracting clones from day 15 to 85 showed balanced CD4/CD8; later expanders favored CD4+.

Trimming removed 5 bases at V and 0 bases at J, with 9 bases between. This CDR3 comprises 14 residues. Germline V gives CDR1 SEHNR, CDR2 FQNEAQ (reference sequence). Each CDR3 protein is one row after TCRdb ran MiXCR on the 5' RACE reads. The table lists 200,000 to 250,000 distinct CDR3 sequences, 8% to 10% of them singletons. The receptor was derived from a man younger than 30 who had mild COVID-19 (a few samples of this study predate the infection). Cell type and time point are not known. This rearrangement joins TRBV7-9 to TRBJ2-3; no firm D call. Sequences were obtained from PBMCs or a T cell subset sorted from them (not recorded which). The CDR3 bases are TGTGCCAGCAGCGAAGGGTTTAGCACAGATACGCAGTATTTT. This sequence encodes CASSEGFSTDTQYF.